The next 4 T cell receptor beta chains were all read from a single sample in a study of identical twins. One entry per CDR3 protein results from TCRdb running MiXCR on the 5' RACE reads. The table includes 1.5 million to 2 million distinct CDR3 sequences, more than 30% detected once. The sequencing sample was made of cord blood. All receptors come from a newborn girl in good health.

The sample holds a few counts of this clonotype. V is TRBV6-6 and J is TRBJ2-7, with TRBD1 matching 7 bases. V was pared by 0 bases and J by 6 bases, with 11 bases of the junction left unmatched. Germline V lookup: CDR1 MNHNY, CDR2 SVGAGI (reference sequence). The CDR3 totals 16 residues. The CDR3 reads CASSYSRDSRTCEQYF. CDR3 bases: TGTGCCAGCAGTTACTCTAGGGACAGTCGTACGTGCGAGCAGTACTTC.

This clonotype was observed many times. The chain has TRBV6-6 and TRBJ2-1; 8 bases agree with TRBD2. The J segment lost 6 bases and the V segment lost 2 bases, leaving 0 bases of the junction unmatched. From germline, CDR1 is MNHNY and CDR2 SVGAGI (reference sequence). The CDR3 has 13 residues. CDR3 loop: CASSYGTSNEQFF. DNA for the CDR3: TGTGCCAGCAGTTACGGGACTAGCAATGAGCAGTTCTTC.

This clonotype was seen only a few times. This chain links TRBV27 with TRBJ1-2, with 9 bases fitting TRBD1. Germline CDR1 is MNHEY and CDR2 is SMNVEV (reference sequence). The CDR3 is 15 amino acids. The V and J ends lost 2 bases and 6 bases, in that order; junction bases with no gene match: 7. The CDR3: CASSLARQGGNGYTF. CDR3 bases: TGTGCCAGCAGTTTAGCCCGACAGGGGGGGAATGGCTACACCTTC.

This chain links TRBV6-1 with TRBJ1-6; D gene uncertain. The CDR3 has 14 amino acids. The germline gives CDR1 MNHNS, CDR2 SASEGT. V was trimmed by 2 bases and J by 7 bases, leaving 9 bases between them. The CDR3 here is CASSERVSNSPLHF. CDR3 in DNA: TGTGCCAGCAGTGAAAGGGTCTCAAATTCACCCCTCCACTTT.